The 22 T cell receptor beta chains in this list originate from one sample, sequenced in a study of CD8+CD57+ T cells in acquired aplastic anemia. Using genomic DNA as the template, TCR beta VDJ and CDR3 profiling was carried out. Each CDR3 protein is one row after TCRdb ran MiXCR on the reads. This table has 95,000 to 150,000 distinct CDR3 sequences, almost 40% appearing once. Only patients with CD8+CD57+ cell expansion on flow cytometry were chosen for sequencing. Sequences were obtained from sorted CD4+, CD8+, or CD8+CD57+ T cells (not recorded which) from PBMCs. The source of these receptors is a human donor with aplastic anemia.

This chain uses TRBV5-1 with TRBJ2-2; 8 nucleotides match TRBD1. V shed 7 bases, J shed 4 bases, and the junction held 12 bases outside the gene matches. The CDR3 spans 16 residues. Per the germline V gene, CDR1 is SGHRS and CDR2 is YFSETQ. The CDR3 nucleotides read TGCGCCAGCGGCTGGGTCCGGGACAGGCGCACCGGGGAGCTGTTTTTT. It yields the protein CASGWVRDRRTGELFF.

This clonotype was counted a few times. The chain employs TRBV5-4 and TRBJ2-3; TRBD1 is a possible D gene (5 bases). The CDR3 is 14 amino acids. V was shortened by 2 bases and J by 6 bases, with 13 bases between the two germline ends. Germline V gene lookup returns CDR1 SGHNT and CDR2 YYREEE (reference sequence). In nucleotides, the CDR3 is TGTGCCAGCAGCTTCAGGGAAACTTGGGATACGCAGTATTTT. This codes for CASSFRETWDTQYF.

This clonotype occurred many times. The chain carries TRBV7-2 and TRBJ1-1, with D hard to call. The CDR3 runs 13 residues. The germline gives CDR1 SGHTA, CDR2 FQGNSA. The germline V and J ends were trimmed by 5 bases and 2 bases, with 9 bases remaining between them. CDR3 protein: CASSPQINTEAFF. CDR3 nucleotide sequence: TGTGCCAGCAGCCCGCAGATTAACACTGAAGCTTTCTTT.

This clonotype was seen at least ten times. This chain connects TRBV5-6 to TRBJ2-5; tentative D call: TRBD1 (7 bases). V lost 3 bases to trimming and J lost 2 bases, with 14 bases between them. CDR3 length: 15 residues. Germline assignment: CDR1 SGHDT and CDR2 YYEEEE. The CDR3 loop reads CASSSPSGGQETQYF. The DNA of the CDR3 is TGTGCCAGCAGCTCGCCCTCAGGGGGGCAAGAGACCCAGTACTTC. Full variable domain (remainder filled in from reference TRBV5-6 and TRBJ2-5): DAGVTQSPTHLIKTRGQQVTLRCSPKSGHDTVSWYQQALGQGPQFIFQYYEEEERQRGNFPDRFSGHQFPNYSSELNVNALLLGDSALYLCASSSPSGGQETQYFGPGTRLLVL.

The gene calls are TRBV29-1 and TRBJ1-2; tentative D call: TRBD1 (6 bases). Germline assignment: CDR1 SQVTM and CDR2 ANQGSEA. The CDR3 is made up of 12 amino acids. V gave up 5 bases and J gave up 8 bases, with 15 bases separating them. For the CDR3, the DNA is TGCAGCGTTCGGAGGGGGGGCACCGGCTACACCTTC. Amino acid sequence: CSVRRGGTGYTF.

A few counts support this clonotype. A much larger clonotype is one base distant, so this may be a read error. It is likely a read error, because the conserved phenylalanine at the end of the CDR3 is missing. This sequence joins TRBV6-5 and TRBJ2-7; D perhaps matches TRBD2 (5 bases). Germline CDR1 is MNHEY and CDR2 is SVGAGI. The V end was cut by 2 bases, the J end by 2 bases, with 10 bases between. The CDR3 consists of 14 residues. The CDR3 DNA reads as TGTGCCAGCAGTTACCATTCGGGAACCTACGAGCAGTACTCC. Translation: CASSYHSGTYEQYS.

This clonotype was picked up many times. The J gene is TRBJ2-3, the V gene TRBV20-1; 8 bases line up with TRBD2. Germline-derived CDR1 and CDR2 are DFQATT and SNEGSKA (reference sequence). This CDR3 has 14 amino acids. J lost 10 bases, V lost 0 bases, and 9 bases had no gene match. The CDR3 nucleotides are TGCAGTGCTAGAGATGCGGGGGGCATTAACTCGCAGTATTTT. Translated, it gives CSARDAGGINSQYF.

This chain links TRBV29-1 with TRBJ2-1; 8 positions agree with TRBD2. The J segment lost 5 bases and the V segment lost 4 bases, leaving 7 bases of the junction unmatched. This CDR3 spans 14 amino acids. Germline lookup yields CDR1 SQVTM and CDR2 ANQGSEA. The CDR3, as DNA: TGCAGCGTTGGCGGGGGGCGGCCCAACAATGAGCAGTTCTTC. Translating gives CSVGGGRPNNEQFF.

The V gene is TRBV10-3, the J gene TRBJ2-7; D might be TRBD2 (6 bases). The CDR3 totals 14 residues. Trimming shortened V by 10 bases and J by 2 bases, and 18 bases separated the two germline ends. Germline CDR1 ENHRY, CDR2 SYGVKD. In DNA, the CDR3 is TGTGCCACAACTCGGGGGACGGTCACCTACGAGCAGTACTTC. It translates to CATTRGTVTYEQYF.

At least ten counts were recorded for this clonotype. The chain carries TRBV6-2 or TRBV6-3 and TRBJ1-6, with a weak D call TRBD1 (6 bases). This CDR3 is 15 amino acids long. Between the trimmed V and J ends, which lost 6 bases and 3 bases, there was a span of 12 bases. Germline loops: CDR1 MNHEY, CDR2 SVGEGT. CDR3 DNA sequence: TGTGCCAGCAGCCAGGGACACCTCTATAATTCACCCCTCCACTTT. Residues: CASSQGHLYNSPLHF.

This clonotype was detected ten times or more. The V gene is TRBV5-1, the J gene TRBJ2-7; TRBD1 matches 8 bases. Germline V gene data show CDR1 as SGHRS and CDR2 as YFSETQ. Trimming cost V 5 bases and J 4 bases; bases outside gene matches: 8. The CDR3 runs 14 residues. CDR3 in DNA: TGCGCCAGCAGGAGGACAGGGTTTGTTTACGAGCAGTACTTC. Translation: CASRRTGFVYEQYF.

The table lists this clonotype with many counts. The rearrangement uses TRBV7-8 and TRBJ1-1; D is unresolved. The V end was cut by 5 bases, the J end by 11 bases, with 18 bases between. Germline CDR1 reads SGHVS; CDR2 reads FQNEAQ. This CDR3 has 13 amino acids. The CDR3 sequence: CASSGSGPSGAFF. For the CDR3, the DNA is TGTGCCAGCAGCGGCTCCGGGCCCTCGGGGGCTTTCTTT.

This clonotype was observed many times. The chain joins TRBV5-1 to TRBJ1-1; 8 bases map to TRBD1. Germline CDR1 reads SGHRS; CDR2 reads YFSETQ. Losses at the gene ends were 4 bases for V and 2 bases for J; bases not matched to a gene: 10. There are 16 residues in the CDR3. CDR3 sequence: CASSQGTGVINTEAFF. Written as DNA, the CDR3 is TGCGCCAGCAGCCAGGGGACAGGCGTTATTAACACTGAAGCTTTCTTT.

This clonotype was observed many times. V gene TRBV7-9 combines with J gene TRBJ1-1, with D maybe TRBD1 (5 bases). Germline CDR1 SEHNR, CDR2 FQNEAQ (reference sequence). V was shortened by 5 bases and J by 1 base, with 17 bases between the two germline ends. CDR3 length: 16 amino acids. The CDR3 spells CASSLRAGGGNTEAFF. As DNA, the CDR3 is TGTGCCAGCAGCCTCCGTGCCGGGGGTGGGAACACTGAAGCTTTCTTT.

This clonotype occurred many times. The V and J genes are TRBV3-1 and TRBJ1-1; a weak D match, TRBD1 (5 bases). V gave up 4 bases and J gave up 8 bases, with 14 bases separating them. Germline lookup yields CDR1 LGHDT and CDR2 YNNKEL (reference sequence). The CDR3 extends over 13 amino acids. The DNA for the CDR3 is TGTGCCAGCAGCCCCGGCCGGACATCCGAAGCTTTCTTT. It specifies CASSPGRTSEAFF.

This clonotype was seen at least ten times. The genes are TRBV20-1 and TRBJ2-2; 11 bases are shared with TRBD2. The CDR3 has 14 amino acids. Looked up from germline, CDR1 is DFQATT and CDR2 is SNEGSKA (reference sequence). The V gene end was trimmed by 2 bases and the J gene end by 7 bases; junction bases not matched to a gene: 3. The CDR3 here is CSARLAGGHGELFF. The CDR3 nucleotides are TGCAGTGCTAGACTAGCGGGGGGTCACGGGGAGCTGTTTTTT.

The chain employs TRBV29-1 and TRBJ1-1; D is uncertain. The CDR3 sequence is 13 residues long. The V and J ends lost 3 bases and 6 bases respectively, with 14 bases between them. Germline CDR1 reads SQVTM; CDR2 reads ANQGSEA. The CDR3 reads CSVERIEVAEAFF. The CDR3 DNA reads TGCAGCGTTGAGCGGATAGAGGTTGCTGAAGCTTTCTTT.

The chain uses TRBV10-2 and TRBJ2-1; D remains ambiguous. Trimming left V 1 base short and J 7 bases short, with 14 bases between. The V gene's germline CDR1 is WSHSY and CDR2 SAAADI. The CDR3 totals 15 residues. The chain's CDR3 is CASSEFRAESNEQFF. DNA for the CDR3: TGCGCCAGCAGTGAGTTCCGAGCAGAGTCGAATGAGCAGTTCTTC.

This clonotype was counted only a few times. V is TRBV5-6 and J is TRBJ1-1; D remains ambiguous. The CDR3 consists of 14 residues. V was cut by 1 base and J by 1 base, with 8 bases left in between. Germline V gene sequence: CDR1 SGHDT, CDR2 YYEEEE. The CDR3 loop reads CASSLTGPNTEAFF. For the CDR3, the DNA is TGTGCCAGCAGCTTGACGGGCCCGAACACTGAAGCTTTCTTT.

This clonotype came up many times. The V call is TRBV5-1, the J call TRBJ1-1; TRBD1 aligns across 7 bases. Germline V lookup: CDR1 SGHRS, CDR2 YFSETQ. The CDR3 consists of 14 residues. Germline trimming cut 4 bases from V and 5 bases from J; bases unmatched to any gene: 8. The CDR3 region has the DNA TGCGCCAGCAGCCTGGCCAGGGGGTCAACTGAAGCTTTCTTT. Amino acids: CASSLARGSTEAFF.

By sample share, this clonotype is medium-sized. The chain has TRBV20-1 and TRBJ1-2; D call uncertain. Germline V gene lookup returns CDR1 DFQATT and CDR2 SNEGSKA (reference sequence). V lost 3 bases to trimming and J lost 7 bases, with 15 bases between them. The CDR3 totals 13 residues. CDR3 sequence reads: CSASPIREGGYTF. The CDR3 DNA reads as TGCAGTGCTAGCCCTATACGGGAGGGTGGCTACACCTTC.

This clonotype rates as medium-sized. J is TRBJ1-6 and V is TRBV24-1, with D unresolved. From germline, CDR1 is KGHDR and CDR2 SFDVKD. V was trimmed by 4 bases and J by 8 bases, leaving 11 bases between them. This CDR3 spans 14 amino acids. CDR3 amino acids: CATSDRGGDSPLHF. CDR3 in DNA: TGTGCCACCAGTGACCGGGGTGGGGATTCACCCCTCCACTTT.